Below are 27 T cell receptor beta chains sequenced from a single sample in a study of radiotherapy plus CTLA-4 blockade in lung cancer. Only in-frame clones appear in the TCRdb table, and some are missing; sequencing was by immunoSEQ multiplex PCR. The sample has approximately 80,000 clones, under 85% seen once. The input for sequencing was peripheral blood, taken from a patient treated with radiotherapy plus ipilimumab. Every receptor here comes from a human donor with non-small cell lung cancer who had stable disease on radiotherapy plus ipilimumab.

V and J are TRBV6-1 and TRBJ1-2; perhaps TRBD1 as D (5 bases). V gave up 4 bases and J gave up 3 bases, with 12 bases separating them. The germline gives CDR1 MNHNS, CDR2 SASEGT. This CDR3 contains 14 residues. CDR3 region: CASSGSGGYYGYTF. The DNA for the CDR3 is TGTGCCAGCAGTGGGTCGGGGGGATACTATGGCTACACCTTC.

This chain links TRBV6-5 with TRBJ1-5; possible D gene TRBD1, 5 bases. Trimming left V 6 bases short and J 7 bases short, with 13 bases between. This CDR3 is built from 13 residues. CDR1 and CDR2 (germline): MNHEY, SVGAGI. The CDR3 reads CASRDGTNQPQHF. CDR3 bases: TGTGCCAGCAGAGACGGGACTAACCAGCCCCAGCATTTT.

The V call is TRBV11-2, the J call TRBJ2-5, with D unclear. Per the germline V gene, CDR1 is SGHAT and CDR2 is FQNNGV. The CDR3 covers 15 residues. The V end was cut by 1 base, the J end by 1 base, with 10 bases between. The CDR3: CASSLVDGFQETQYF. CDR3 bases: TGTGCCAGCAGCTTAGTAGACGGATTCCAAGAGACCCAGTACTTC.

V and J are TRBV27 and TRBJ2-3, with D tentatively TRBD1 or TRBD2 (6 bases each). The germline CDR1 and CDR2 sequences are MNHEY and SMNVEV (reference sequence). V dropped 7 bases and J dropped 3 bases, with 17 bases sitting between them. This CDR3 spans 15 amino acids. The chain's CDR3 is CASTAGQGRTDTQYF. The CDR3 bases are TGTGCCAGCACCGCAGGCCAGGGGAGGACAGATACGCAGTATTTT.

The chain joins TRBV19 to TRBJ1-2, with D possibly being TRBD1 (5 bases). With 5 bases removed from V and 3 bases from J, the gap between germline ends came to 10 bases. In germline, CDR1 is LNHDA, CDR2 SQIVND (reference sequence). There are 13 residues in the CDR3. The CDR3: CASSPTDYYGYTF. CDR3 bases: TGTGCCAGTAGTCCGACAGACTACTATGGCTACACCTTC.

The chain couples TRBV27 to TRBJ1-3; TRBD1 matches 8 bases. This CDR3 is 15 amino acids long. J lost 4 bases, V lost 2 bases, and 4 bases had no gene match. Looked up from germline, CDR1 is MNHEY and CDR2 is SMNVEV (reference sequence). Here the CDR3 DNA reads TGTGCCAGCAGTTTAACAGGGGGGCTGGGAAACACCATATATTTT. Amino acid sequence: CASSLTGGLGNTIYF.

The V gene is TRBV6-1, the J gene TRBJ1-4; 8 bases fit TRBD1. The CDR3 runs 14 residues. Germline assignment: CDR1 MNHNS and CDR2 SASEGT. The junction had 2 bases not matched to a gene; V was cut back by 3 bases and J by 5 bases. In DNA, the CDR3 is TGTGCCAGCAGTGACAGGGGGCGCAATGAAAAACTGTTTTTT. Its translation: CASSDRGRNEKLFF.

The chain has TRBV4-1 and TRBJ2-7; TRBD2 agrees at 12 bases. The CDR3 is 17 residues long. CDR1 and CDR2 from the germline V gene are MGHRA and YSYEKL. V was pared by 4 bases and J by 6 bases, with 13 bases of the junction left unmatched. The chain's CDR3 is CASSRAFLAGGPGEQYF. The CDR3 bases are TGCGCCAGCAGCCGGGCCTTCCTAGCGGGAGGGCCAGGCGAGCAGTACTTC.

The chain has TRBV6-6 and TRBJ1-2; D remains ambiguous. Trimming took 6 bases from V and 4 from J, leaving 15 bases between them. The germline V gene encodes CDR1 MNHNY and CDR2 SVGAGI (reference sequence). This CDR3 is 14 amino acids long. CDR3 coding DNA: TGTGCCAGCAGCCTCACCGACCAGCTCTATGGCTACACCTTC. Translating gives CASSLTDQLYGYTF.

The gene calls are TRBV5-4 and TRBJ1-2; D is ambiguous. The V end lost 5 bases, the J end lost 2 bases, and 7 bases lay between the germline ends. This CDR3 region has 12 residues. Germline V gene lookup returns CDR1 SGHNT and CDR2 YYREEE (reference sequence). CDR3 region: CASSGANYGYTF. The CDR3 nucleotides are TGTGCCAGCAGTGGTGCGAACTATGGCTACACCTTC.

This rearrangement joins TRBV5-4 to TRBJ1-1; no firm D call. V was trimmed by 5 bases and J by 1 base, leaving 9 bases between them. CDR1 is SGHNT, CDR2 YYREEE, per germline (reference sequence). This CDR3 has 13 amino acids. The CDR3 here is CASRRHTNTEAFF. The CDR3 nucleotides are TGTGCCAGCAGACGACACACGAACACTGAAGCTTTCTTT.

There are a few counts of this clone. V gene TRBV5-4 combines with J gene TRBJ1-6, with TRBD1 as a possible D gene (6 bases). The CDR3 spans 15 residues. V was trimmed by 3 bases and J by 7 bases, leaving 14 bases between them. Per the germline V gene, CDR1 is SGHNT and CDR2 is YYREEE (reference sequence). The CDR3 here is CASSSTGQSNSPLHF. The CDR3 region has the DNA TGTGCCAGCAGCTCTACCGGACAGTCCAATTCACCCCTCCACTTT.

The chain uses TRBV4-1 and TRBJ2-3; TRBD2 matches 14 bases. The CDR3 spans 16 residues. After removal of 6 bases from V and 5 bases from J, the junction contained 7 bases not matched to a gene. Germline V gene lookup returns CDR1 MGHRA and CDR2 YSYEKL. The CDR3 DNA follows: TGCGCCAGCAGGCGACTAGCGGGGGGGCAGATAGATACGCAGTATTTT. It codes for CASRRLAGGQIDTQYF.

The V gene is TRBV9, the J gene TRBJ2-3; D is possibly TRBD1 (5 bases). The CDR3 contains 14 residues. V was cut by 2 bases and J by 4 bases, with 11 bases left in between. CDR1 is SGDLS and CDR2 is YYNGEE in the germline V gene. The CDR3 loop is CASSVTDDPDTQYF. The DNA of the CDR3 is TGTGCCAGCAGCGTGACAGACGATCCAGATACGCAGTATTTT.

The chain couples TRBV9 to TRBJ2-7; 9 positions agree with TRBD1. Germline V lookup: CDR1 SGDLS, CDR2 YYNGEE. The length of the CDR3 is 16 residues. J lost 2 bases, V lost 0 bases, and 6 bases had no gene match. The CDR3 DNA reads TGTGCCAGCAGCGTAGGGGGGACAGGGCTCCCCTACGAGCAGTACTTC. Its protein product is CASSVGGTGLPYEQYF.

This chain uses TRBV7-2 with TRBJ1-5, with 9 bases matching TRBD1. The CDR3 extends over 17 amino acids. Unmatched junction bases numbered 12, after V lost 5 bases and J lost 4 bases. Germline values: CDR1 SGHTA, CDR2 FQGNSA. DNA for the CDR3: TGTGCCAGCAGCGCAACGACAGGGGGGTTAGGGAATCAGCCCCAGCATTTT. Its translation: CASSATTGGLGNQPQHF.

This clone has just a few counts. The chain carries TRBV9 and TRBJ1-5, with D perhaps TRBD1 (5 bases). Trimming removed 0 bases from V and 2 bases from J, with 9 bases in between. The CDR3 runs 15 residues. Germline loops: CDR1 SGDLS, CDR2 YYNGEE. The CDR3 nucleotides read TGTGCCAGCAGCGTAGGGTGGGGGGGCAATCAGCCCCAGCATTTT. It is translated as CASSVGWGGNQPQHF.

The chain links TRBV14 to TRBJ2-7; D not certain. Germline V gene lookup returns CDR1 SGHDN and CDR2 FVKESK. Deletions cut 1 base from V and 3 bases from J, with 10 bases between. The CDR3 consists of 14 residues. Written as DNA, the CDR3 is TGTGCCAGCAGCCAAGCACCGCGTTACTACGAGCAGTACTTC. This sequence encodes CASSQAPRYYEQYF.

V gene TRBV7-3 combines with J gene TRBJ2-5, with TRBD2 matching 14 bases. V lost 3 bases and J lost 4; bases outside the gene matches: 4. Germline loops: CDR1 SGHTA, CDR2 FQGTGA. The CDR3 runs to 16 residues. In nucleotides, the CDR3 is TGTGCCAGCAGCTTGGGGACTAGCGGGAGATCAGAGACCCAGTACTTC. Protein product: CASSLGTSGRSETQYF.

The CDR3 coding sequence is TGTGCCAGCAGCCATGGACCGACGAACACTGAAGCTTTCTTT. It yields the protein CASSHGPTNTEAFF. The V gene is TRBV11-2, the J gene TRBJ1-1; D is undetermined. V dropped 5 bases and J dropped 1 base, with 11 bases sitting between them. The V gene's germline CDR1 is SGHAT and CDR2 FQNNGV. The CDR3 covers 14 residues.

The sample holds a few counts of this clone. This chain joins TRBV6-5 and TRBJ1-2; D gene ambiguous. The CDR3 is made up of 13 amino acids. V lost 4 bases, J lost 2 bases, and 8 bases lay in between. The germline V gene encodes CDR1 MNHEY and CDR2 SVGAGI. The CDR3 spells CASSSGGNYGYTF. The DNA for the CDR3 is TGTGCCAGCAGTTCCGGCGGAAACTATGGCTACACCTTC.

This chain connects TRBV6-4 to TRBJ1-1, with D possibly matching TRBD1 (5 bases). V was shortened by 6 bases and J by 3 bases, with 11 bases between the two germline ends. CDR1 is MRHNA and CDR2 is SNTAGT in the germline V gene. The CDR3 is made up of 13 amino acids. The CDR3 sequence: CASSSTADTEAFF. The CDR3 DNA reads TGTGCCAGCAGCTCGACAGCGGACACTGAAGCTTTCTTT.

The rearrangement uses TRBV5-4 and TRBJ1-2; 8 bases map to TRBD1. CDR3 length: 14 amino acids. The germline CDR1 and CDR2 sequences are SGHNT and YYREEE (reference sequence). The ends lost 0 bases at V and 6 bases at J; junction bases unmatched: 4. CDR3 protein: CASSLARGQDGYTF. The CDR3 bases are TGTGCCAGCAGCTTGGCCAGGGGGCAGGATGGCTACACCTTC. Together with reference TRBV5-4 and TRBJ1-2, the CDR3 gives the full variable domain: ETGVTQSPTHLIKTRGQQVTLRCSSQSGHNTVSWYQQALGQGPQFIFQYYREEENGRGNFPPRFSGLQFPNYSSELNVNALELDDSALYLCASSLARGQDGYTFGSGTRLTVV.

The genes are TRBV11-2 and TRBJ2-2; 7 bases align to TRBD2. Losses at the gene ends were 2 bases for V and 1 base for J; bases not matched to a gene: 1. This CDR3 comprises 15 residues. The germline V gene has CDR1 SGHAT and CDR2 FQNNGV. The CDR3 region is CASSLIAGNTGELFF. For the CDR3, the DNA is TGTGCCAGCAGCTTAATAGCGGGGAACACCGGGGAGCTGTTTTTT.

CDR3 amino acids: CASSLTSAQTDTQYF. The CDR3, as DNA: TGTGCCAGCAGCCTGACTAGCGCACAAACAGATACGCAGTATTTT. The J gene is TRBJ2-3, the V gene TRBV7-3; TRBD2 aligns across 8 bases. This CDR3 is built from 15 residues. J gave up 3 bases and V 5 bases, and 7 bases lay outside the gene matches. Germline lookup yields CDR1 SGHTA and CDR2 FQGTGA.

CDR3 bases: TGTGCCAGCAGCAAAGTCCCTGGACACAACACTGAAGCTTTCTTT. It specifies CASSKVPGHNTEAFF. The chain is built from TRBV21-1 and TRBJ1-1; whether TRBD1, the table's D call, matches the DNA was not checked. TRBV21-1 is listed as a pseudogene. The CDR3 contains 15 residues.

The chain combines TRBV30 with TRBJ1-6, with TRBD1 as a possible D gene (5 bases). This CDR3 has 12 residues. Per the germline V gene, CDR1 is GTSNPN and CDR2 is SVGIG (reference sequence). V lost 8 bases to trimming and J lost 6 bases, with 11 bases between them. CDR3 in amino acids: CARSTVNSPLHF. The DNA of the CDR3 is TGTGCCCGCTCGACAGTTAATTCACCCCTCCACTTT.